This TCR beta chain was found in a study of cytomegalovirus exposure and HLA in healthy donors. Germline assignment: CDR1 GTSNPN and CDR2 SVGIG (reference sequence). The J segment lost 3 bases and the V segment lost 3 bases, leaving 9 bases of the junction unmatched. This CDR3 is 16 amino acids long. Study observations and caveats: In vitro checks showed that a few CMV-associated chains really do target CMV antigens. A cluster of highly shared sequence variants was likely a sequencing artifact.

The PCR made use of 60 Vbeta and 13 Jbeta primers. Profiling relied on immunoSEQ multiplex PCR, and the TCRdb table lists in-frame clones only, not all of them. The sample has roughly 40,000 clones, over 70% seen once. This clone was counted a few times. The antigen remains unidentified. The TCR originated in a man in his fifties in good health and CMV-seronegative. The rearrangement joins TRBV30 to TRBJ2-4; 9 bases fit TRBD1. Material: PBMCs. Written as DNA, the CDR3 is TGTGCCTGGAGCCCGGACAGGGGAAAGGACAAAAACATTCAGTACTTC. This encodes CAWSPDRGKDKNIQYF.